This entry describes one T cell receptor (beta chain). The antigen is undetermined. These data belong to a study of OX40 agonist ivuxolimab in advanced cancers. CDR1 SGHTA and CDR2 FQGNSA come from the germline V gene. Trimming removed 5 bases from V and 8 bases from J; junction bases left unmatched: 7. The CDR3 is 14 residues long. Repertoires were generated with immunoSEQ multiplex PCR, while TCRdb's copy carries only in-frame clones and drops some. The table includes tens of thousands of clones, 80% to 95% detected once. Findings and caveats of the study: Averaging showed that CD8+ T cells had more expanded clones than CD4+ did. At doses 0.1 to 3.0 mg/kg, CD4+ and CD8+ clones expanded.

The chain couples TRBV7-2 to TRBJ1-4; 8 bases map to TRBD1. The sample consisted of CD4+ or CD8+ T cells sorted from blood, taken in a trial of the OX40 agonist ivuxolimab. The TCR originated in an adult with an advanced solid tumor such as melanoma, head and neck, liver or kidney cancer. CDR3 protein: CASSRTGIGEKLFF. CDR3 sequence (DNA): TGTGCCAGCAGCAGGACAGGGATAGGGGAAAAACTGTTTTTT.